This T cell receptor beta chain was captured by sequencing in a study of CD8 T cells in ankylosing spondylitis. Comment on this clonotype: Its antigen is currently unknown.

General observations from the study: A motif in TCR beta, a set of under ten highly homologous variants, appeared characteristic of ankylosing spondylitis blood. Reportedly, significant enrichment of disease-linked clones occurred in matched ankylosing spondylitis synovial fluid.

With molecular barcodes, quantitative 5'-RACE was used to make the TCR beta libraries. TCRdb processed the 5' RACE reads anew with MiXCR; each CDR3 protein has one entry. The sample shows around 450,000 distinct CDR3 sequences, roughly a quarter of them seen only once. The receptor's source is a male donor with ankylosing spondylitis. Sequencing was performed on blood, either unsorted or a sorted T cell fraction (not recorded which).

CDR3 amino acids: CASIERTETYEQYF. Here the CDR3 DNA reads TGTGCCAGCATAGAAAGGACGGAAACCTACGAGCAGTACTTC. The chain carries TRBV2 and TRBJ2-7; the D is unclear. This CDR3 has 14 residues. The ends were cut back, 7 bases at V and 2 bases at J, with 15 bases in the middle. Germline V lookup: CDR1 SNHLY, CDR2 FYNNEI.